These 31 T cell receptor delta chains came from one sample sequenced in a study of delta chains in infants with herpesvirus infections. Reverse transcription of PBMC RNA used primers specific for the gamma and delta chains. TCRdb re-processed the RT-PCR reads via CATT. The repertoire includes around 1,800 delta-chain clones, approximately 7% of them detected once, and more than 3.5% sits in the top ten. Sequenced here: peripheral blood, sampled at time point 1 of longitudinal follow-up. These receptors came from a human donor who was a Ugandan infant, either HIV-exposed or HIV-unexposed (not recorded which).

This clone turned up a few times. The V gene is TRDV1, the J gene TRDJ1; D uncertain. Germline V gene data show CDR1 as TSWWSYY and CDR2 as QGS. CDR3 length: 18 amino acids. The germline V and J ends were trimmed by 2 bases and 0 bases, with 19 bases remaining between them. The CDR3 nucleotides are TGTGCTCTTGGGGAATCTATTGGGACTCACCGATACACCGATAAACTCATCTTT. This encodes CALGESIGTHRYTDKLIF.

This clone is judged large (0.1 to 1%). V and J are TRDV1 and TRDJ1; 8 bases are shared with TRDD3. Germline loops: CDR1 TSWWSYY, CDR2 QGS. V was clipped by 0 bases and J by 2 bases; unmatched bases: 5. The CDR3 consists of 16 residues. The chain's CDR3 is CALGELWGDRTDKLIF. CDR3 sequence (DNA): TGTGCTCTTGGGGAACTGTGGGGGGATAGGACCGATAAACTCATCTTT.

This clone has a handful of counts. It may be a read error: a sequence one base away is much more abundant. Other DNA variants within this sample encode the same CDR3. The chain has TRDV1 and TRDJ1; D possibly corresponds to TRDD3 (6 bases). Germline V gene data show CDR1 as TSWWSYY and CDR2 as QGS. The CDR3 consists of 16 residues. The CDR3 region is CALGAYDKGDTDKLIF. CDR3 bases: TGTGCTCTTGGAGCCTACGATAAGGGGGACACTGATAAACTCATCTTT.

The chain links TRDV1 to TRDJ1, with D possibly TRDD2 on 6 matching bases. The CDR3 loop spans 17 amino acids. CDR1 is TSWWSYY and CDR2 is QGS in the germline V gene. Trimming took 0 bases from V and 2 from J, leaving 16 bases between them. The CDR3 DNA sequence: TGTGCTCTTGGGGAACTCCCCTTCCATGGGTGGACCGATAAACTCATCTTT. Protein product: CALGELPFHGWTDKLIF.

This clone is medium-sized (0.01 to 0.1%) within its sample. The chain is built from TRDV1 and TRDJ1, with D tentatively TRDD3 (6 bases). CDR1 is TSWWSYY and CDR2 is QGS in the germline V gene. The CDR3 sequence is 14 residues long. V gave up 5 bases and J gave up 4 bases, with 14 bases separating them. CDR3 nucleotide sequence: TGTGCTCTTGGGAAGGGTGACTGGGTCGATAAACTCATCTTT. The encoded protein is CALGKGDWVDKLIF.

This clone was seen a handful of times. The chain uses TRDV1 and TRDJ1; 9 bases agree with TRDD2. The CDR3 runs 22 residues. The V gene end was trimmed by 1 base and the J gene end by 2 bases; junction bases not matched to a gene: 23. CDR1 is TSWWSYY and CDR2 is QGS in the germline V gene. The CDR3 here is CALGERLPTPLSRRWGTDKLIF. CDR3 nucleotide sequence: TGTGCTCTTGGGGAACGCCTTCCTACTCCCCTTTCGCGGCGCTGGGGTACCGATAAACTCATCTTT.

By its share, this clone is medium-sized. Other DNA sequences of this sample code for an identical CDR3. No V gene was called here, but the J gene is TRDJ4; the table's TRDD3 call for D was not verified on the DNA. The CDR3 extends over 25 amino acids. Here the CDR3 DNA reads TGTGCCATAGGGGGGTGCCCCACACATTTTGGTACTGGGGGATACAGTCCCCACGACGCCAGACCCCTGATCTTT. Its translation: CAIGGCPTHFGTGGYSPHDARPLIF.

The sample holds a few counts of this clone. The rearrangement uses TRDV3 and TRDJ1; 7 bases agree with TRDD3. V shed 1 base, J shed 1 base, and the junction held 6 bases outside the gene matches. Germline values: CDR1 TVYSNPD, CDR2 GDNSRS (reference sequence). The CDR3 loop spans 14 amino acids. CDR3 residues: CAFKGGWSTDKLIF. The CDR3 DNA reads TGTGCCTTTAAAGGGGGATGGAGCACCGATAAACTCATCTTT. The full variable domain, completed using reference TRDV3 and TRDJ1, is CDKVTQSSPDQTVASGSEVVLLCTYDTVYSNPDLFWYRIRPDYSFQFVFYGDNSRSEGADFTQGRFSVKHILTQKAFHLVISPVRTEDSATYYCAFKGGWSTDKLIFGKGTRVTVEP.

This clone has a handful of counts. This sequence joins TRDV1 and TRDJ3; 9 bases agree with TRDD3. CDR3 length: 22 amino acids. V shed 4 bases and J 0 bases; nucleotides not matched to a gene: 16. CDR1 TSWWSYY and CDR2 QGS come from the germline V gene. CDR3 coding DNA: TGTGCTCTTGGGGGTTTTGATGGCAGCCTGGGGGATGACTCCTGGGACACCCGACAGATGTTTTTC. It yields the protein CALGGFDGSLGDDSWDTRQMFF.

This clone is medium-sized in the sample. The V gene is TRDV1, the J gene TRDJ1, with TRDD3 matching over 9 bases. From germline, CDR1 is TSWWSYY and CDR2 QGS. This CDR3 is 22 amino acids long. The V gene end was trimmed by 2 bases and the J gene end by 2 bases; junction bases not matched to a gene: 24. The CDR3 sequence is CALGECWNAIPTGDTYTDKLIF. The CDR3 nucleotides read TGTGCTCTTGGGGAATGTTGGAATGCAATTCCTACGGGGGATACCTATACCGATAAACTCATCTTT.

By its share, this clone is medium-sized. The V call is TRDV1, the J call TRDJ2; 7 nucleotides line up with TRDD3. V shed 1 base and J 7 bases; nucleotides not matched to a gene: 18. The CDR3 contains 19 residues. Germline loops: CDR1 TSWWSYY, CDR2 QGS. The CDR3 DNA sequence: TGTGCTCTTGGGGAACCCAGAGGTCAGGGATACTTCTATTTAGCACAACTCTTCTTT. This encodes CALGEPRGQGYFYLAQLFF.

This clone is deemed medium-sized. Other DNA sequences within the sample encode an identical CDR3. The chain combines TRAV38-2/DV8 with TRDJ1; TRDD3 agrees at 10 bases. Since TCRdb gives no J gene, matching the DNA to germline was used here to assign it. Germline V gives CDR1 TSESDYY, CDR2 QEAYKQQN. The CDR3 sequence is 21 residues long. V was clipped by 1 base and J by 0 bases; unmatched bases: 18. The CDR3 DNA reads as TGTGCTTATAGGAGCAGTTCCTACGGGTTGGGGGATACCCCGTACACCGATAAACTCATCTTT. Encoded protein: CAYRSSSYGLGDTPYTDKLIF.

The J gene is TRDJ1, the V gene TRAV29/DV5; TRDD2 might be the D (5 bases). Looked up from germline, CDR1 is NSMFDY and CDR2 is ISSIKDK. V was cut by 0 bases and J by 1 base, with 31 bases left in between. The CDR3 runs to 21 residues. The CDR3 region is CAASARTYEALLETGTDKLIF. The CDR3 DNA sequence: TGTGCAGCAAGCGCGCGGACCTACGAGGCACTGTTGGAGACGGGCACCGATAAACTCATCTTT.

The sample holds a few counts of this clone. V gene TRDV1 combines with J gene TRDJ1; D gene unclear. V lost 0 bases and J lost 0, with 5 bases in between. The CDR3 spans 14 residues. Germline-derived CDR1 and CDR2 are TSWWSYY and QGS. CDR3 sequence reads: CALGELRHTDKLIF. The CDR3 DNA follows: TGTGCTCTTGGGGAACTGAGACACACCGATAAACTCATCTTT.

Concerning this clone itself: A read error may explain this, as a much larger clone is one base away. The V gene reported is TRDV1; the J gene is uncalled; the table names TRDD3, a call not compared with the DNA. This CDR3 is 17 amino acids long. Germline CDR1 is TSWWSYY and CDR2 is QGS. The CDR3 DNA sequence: TGTGCTCTTGGGGAACCGAGCTCTTATGGGGGACCTCTCAAACTCATATTT. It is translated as CALGEPSSYGGPLKLIF.

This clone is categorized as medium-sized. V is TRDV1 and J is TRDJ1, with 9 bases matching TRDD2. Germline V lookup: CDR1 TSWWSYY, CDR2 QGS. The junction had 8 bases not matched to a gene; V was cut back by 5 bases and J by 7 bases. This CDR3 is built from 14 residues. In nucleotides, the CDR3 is TGTGCTCTTGGGTACCTTCCTACCCTTTTTAAACTCATCTTT. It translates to CALGYLPTLFKLIF.

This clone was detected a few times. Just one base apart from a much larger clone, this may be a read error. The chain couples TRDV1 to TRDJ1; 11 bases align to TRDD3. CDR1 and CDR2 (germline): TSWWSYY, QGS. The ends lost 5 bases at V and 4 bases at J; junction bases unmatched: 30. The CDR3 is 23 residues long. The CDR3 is CALGMNGSPPTGGYTPSCDKLIF. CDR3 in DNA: TGTGCTCTTGGGATGAATGGCAGTCCCCCTACTGGGGGATATACACCGTCCTGCGATAAACTCATCTTT.

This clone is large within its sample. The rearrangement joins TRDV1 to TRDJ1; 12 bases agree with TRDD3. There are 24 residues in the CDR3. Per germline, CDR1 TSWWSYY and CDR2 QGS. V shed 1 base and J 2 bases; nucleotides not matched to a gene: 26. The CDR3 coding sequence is TGTGCTCTTGGGGAACAGGGCCCAAAACGCTATACTGGGGGATACTCTGCTTATACCGATAAACTCATCTTT. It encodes CALGEQGPKRYTGGYSAYTDKLIF.

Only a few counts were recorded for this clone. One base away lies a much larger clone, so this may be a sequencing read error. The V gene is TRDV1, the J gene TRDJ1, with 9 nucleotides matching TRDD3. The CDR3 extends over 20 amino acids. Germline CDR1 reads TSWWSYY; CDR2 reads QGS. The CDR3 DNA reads TGTGCTCTTAGGGACATCTCCGGAGATGGGGGGATACAGTACACCGATAAACTCATCTTT. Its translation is CALRDISGDGGIQYTDKLIF.

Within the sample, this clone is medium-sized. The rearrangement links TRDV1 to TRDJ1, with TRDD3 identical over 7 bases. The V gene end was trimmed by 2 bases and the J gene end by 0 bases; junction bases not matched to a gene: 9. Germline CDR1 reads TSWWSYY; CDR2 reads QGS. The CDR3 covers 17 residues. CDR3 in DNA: TGTGCTCTTGGGGAAATCCCTGGGGGCCCCTACACCGATAAACTCATCTTT. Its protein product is CALGEIPGGPYTDKLIF.

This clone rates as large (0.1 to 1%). The CDR3 DNA reads TGTGCCTTTTCACTGGGGGTTTTACAACTCATCTTT. Protein sequence: CAFSLGVLQLIF. The chain links TRDV3 to TRDJ1; 8 bases match TRDD3. CDR3 length equals 12 residues. CDR1 is TVYSNPD and CDR2 is GDNSRS in the germline V gene (reference sequence). V lost 2 bases to trimming and J lost 9 bases; unmatched junction nucleotides: 8.

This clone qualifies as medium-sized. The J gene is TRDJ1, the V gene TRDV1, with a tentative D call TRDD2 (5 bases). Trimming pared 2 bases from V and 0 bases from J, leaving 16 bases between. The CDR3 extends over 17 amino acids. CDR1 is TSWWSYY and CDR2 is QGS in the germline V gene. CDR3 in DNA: TGTGCTCTTGGGGAATGGCCTACGGCCCCGTACACCGATAAACTCATCTTT. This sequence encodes CALGEWPTAPYTDKLIF.

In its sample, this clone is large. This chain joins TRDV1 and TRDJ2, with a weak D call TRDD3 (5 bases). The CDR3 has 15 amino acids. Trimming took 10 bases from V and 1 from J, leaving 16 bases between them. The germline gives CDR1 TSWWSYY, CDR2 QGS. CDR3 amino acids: CARGALLGLTAQLFF. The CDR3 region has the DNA TGTGCTCGGGGGGCGCTCCTGGGTTTGACAGCACAACTCTTCTTT.

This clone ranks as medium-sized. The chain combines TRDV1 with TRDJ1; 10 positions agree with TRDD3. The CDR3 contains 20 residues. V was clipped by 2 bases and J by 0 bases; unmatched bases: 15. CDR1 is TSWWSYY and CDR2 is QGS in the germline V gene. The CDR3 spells CALGESRAGGYAGNTDKLIF. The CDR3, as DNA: TGTGCTCTTGGGGAATCTAGGGCCGGGGGATACGCGGGGAACACCGATAAACTCATCTTT.

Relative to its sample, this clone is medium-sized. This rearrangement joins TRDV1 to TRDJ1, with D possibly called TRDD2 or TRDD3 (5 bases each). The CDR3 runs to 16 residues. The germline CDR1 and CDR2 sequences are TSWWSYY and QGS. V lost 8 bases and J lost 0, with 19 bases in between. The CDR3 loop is CALIRRGTYDTDKLIF. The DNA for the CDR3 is TGTGCTCTTATACGAAGGGGTACCTACGACACCGATAAACTCATCTTT.

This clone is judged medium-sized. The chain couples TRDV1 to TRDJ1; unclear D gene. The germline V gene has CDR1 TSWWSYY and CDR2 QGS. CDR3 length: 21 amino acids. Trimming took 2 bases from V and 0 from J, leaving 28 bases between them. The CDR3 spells CALGESPHTFRANAYTDKLIF. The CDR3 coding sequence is TGTGCTCTTGGGGAATCCCCCCACACATTCCGTGCCAACGCGTACACCGATAAACTCATCTTT.

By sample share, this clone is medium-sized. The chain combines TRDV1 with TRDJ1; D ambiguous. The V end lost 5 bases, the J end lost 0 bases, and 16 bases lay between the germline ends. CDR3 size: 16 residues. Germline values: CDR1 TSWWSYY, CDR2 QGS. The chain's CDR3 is CALGTPRQFYTDKLIF. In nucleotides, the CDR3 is TGTGCTCTTGGGACCCCTAGACAGTTCTACACCGATAAACTCATCTTT.

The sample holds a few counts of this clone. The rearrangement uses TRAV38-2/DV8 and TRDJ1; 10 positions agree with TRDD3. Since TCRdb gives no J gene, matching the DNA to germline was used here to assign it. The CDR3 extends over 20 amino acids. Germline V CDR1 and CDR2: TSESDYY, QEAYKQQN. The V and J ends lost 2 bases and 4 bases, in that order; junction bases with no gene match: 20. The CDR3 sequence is CAYRRTLIWGIPLKIDKLIF. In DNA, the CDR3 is TGTGCTTATAGGAGGACCCTCATTTGGGGGATACCTTTAAAGATCGATAAACTCATCTTT.

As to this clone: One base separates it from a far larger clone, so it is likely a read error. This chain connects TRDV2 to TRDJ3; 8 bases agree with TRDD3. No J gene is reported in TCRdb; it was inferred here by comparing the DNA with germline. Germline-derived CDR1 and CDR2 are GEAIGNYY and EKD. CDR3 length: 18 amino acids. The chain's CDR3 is CACDTGGYESCDTRQMFF. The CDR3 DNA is TGTGCCTGTGACACCGGGGGATATGAATCCTGCGACACCCGACAGATGTTTTTC.

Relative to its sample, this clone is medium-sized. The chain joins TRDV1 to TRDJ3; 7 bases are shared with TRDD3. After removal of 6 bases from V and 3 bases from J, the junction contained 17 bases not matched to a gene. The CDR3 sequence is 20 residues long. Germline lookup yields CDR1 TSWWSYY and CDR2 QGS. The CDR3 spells CALGFPFGGDGGWDTRQMFF. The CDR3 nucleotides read TGTGCTCTTGGTTTTCCCTTCGGGGGGGATGGAGGCTGGGACACCCGACAGATGTTTTTC.

The CDR3 region is CALGNSFGGYLTLTAQLFF. The CDR3 coding sequence is TGTGCTCTTGGGAATTCCTTCGGGGGATACCTTACTTTGACAGCACAACTCTTCTTT. V gene TRDV1 combines with J gene TRDJ2, with 9 bases aligning to TRDD3. The length of the CDR3 is 19 residues. The germline V gene has CDR1 TSWWSYY and CDR2 QGS. Trimming at V came to 5 bases and at J to 0 bases, leaving 13 bases not matched to a gene.